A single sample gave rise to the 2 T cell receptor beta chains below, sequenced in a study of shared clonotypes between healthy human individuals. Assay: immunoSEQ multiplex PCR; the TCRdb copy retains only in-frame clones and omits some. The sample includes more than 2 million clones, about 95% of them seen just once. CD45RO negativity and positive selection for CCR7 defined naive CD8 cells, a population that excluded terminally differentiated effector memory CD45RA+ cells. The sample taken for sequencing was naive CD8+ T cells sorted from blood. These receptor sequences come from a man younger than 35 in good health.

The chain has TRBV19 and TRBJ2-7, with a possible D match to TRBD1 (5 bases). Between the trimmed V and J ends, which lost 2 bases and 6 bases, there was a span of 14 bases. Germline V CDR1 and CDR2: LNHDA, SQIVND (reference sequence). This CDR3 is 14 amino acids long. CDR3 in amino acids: CASSIQGRAIEQYF. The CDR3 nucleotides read TGTGCCAGTAGTATACAGGGTCGGGCGATCGAGCAGTACTTC.

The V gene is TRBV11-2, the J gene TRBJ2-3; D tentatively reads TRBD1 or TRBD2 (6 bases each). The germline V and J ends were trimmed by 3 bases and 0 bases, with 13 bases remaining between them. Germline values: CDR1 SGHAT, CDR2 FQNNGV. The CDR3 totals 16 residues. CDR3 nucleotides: TGTGCCAGCAGCTTGGACGGGGGCTGGAGCACAGATACGCAGTATTTT. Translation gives CASSLDGGWSTDTQYF.